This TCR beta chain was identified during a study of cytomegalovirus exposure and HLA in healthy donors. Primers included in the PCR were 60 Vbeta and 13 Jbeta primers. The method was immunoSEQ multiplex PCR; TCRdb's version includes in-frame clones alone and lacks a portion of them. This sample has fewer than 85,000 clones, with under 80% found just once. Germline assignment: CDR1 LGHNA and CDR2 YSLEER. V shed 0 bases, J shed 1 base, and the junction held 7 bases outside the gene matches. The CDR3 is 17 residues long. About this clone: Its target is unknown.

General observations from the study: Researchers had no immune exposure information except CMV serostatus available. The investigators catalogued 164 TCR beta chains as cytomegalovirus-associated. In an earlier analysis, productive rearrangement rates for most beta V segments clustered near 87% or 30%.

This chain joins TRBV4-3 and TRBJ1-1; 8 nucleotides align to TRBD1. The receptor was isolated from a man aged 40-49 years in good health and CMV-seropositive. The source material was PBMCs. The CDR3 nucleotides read TGCGCCAGCAGCCAAGATTCAGTCGGGACAGGGAACACTGAAGCTTTCTTT. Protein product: CASSQDSVGTGNTEAFF.